Sequencing of this TCR beta chain was carried out in a study of blood T cell repertoires in COVID-19. Overall study: The samples span acute and convalescent COVID-19 from the United States, Italy and Spain. In each case, the material was cDNA or gDNA derived from T cells, B-cell-depleted T cells, or PBMCs.

This CDR3 is 15 amino acids long. From germline, CDR1 is SGHDT and CDR2 YYEEEE. V shed 6 bases, J shed 4 bases, and the junction held 11 bases outside the gene matches. In the source study's methods: The assay estimated nucleated cells by amplifying reference gene primers. The protocol was immunoSEQ multiplex PCR, while the TCRdb copy is restricted to in-frame clones and leaves out a portion. D and trimming come from the DNA, and the V and J calls and clone size come from that table. The sample lists some 260,000 clones; roughly 91% were seen once. The sequenced sample consisted of peripheral blood. The rearrangement joins TRBV5-6 to TRBJ2-7, with 9 bases that match TRBD1. This TCR came from a middle-aged woman who had recovered from COVID-19. The CDR3 coding sequence is TGTGCCAGCACCAGGGGGCGGGACAGGGCTTACGAGCAGTACTTC. Translation gives CASTRGRDRAYEQYF.